The clone carrying this T cell receptor (beta chain) was seen only once. No antigen is known for it. The entry originates in a study of Graves' ophthalmopathy and Graves' hyperthyroidism. Study findings and constraints: Most thyroid clonotypes with frequency above 0.001 were detected in blood too.

Amplification of TCR beta CDR3 regions used RNA transcripts. HTBI primers primed a first-round RT-PCR, and a second-round multiplex PCR followed. MiXCR, run by TCRdb on the multiplex PCR reads, gives a single entry per CDR3 protein. The table includes hundreds of thousands of distinct CDR3 sequences, about two fifths detected once. Germline CDR1 is SGHVS and CDR2 is FQNEAQ. The CDR3 sequence is 13 residues long. V was shortened by 5 bases and J by 11 bases, with 15 bases between the two germline ends. V gene TRBV7-8 combines with J gene TRBJ2-2, with D possibly TRBD2 on 5 matching bases. This sequence was found in an adult man with Graves' ophthalmopathy. Sequenced material: peripheral blood. DNA for the CDR3: TGTGCCAGCAGCGTGGACCCCAGCGGAGAGCTGTTTTTT. This translates into CASSVDPSGELFF. Based on the CDR3 plus reference TRBV7-8 and TRBJ2-2, the full variable domain is GAGVSQSPRYKVAKRGQDVALRCDPISGHVSLFWYQQALGQGPEFLTYFQNEAQLDKSGLPSDRFFAERPEGSVSTLKIQRTQQEDSAVYLCASSVDPSGELFFGEGSRLTVL.